This TCR beta chain was observed in a study of T cells expressing NK-cell markers. Study-wide background: Sorted CD3+CD56+NKG2C+, CD3+CD56+NKG2C- and CD3+CD56-NKG2C+ T cells provided the TCR beta repertoires. Seven of eight sequenced donors tested HCMV-seropositive; one tested seronegative. Study conclusions and caveats: In several donors, dominant CD3+CD56+NKG2C+ clones formed 1.0-7.0% of CD8+ cells.

Concerning this clonotype itself: Its antigen is unknown.

TCR beta libraries carry UMIs added by 5'RACE template switching. TCRdb processed the 5' RACE reads again and assigns one entry to each CDR3 protein, with no DNA. Its clone listing holds about 260,000 distinct CDR3 sequences. The CDR3 is made up of 19 amino acids. Germline loops: CDR1 ENHRY, CDR2 SYGVKD. This clonotype was obtained from a woman aged 18-69 years in good health. Sequenced sample: blood T cells: a sorted CD56 or NKG2C T cell subset, CD4+ or CD8+ T cells, or bulk PBMC T cells (not recorded which). V usage is TRBV10-3 and J usage is TRBJ2-1; TCRdb designates TRBD2, a call that cannot be tested without DNA. The CDR3 spells CAISESASGRAKSYNEQFF.